A single sample gave rise to the 29 T cell receptor beta chains below, sequenced in a study of patients and donors after allogeneic stem cell transplantation (dated by TCRdb to the early 2020s). The library was made by RT-PCR. These reads were obtained on a NextSeq 550. TCRdb trimmed the raw reads at Q25, called clones with MiXCR and kept productive beta chains. Identical CDR3 proteins give one entry, which carries the most common genes and DNA. Recorded for this sample are under 170,000 distinct CDR3 sequences; 30% to 45% of them occurred a single time. The ten largest clones capture approximately 50% of the sample. Sequencing was performed on blood, either unsorted or a sorted T cell fraction (not recorded which). Receptor source: a human donor who was either an allogeneic HSCT recipient or a stem cell or donor lymphocyte infusion donor (not recorded which). It is not recorded whose cells these are; they may come from a transplant donor.

CDR3 DNA sequence: TGTGCCAGCGGACAGGGGGCCAACTACGAGCAGTACTTC. Amino acid sequence: CASGQGANYEQYF. V usage is TRBV12-3 or TRBV12-4 and J usage is TRBJ2-7; 11 nucleotides match TRBD1. Losses at the gene ends were 8 bases for V and 3 bases for J; bases not matched to a gene: 3. This CDR3 contains 13 residues.

This clonotype was counted between two and nine times. The J gene is TRBJ1-5, the V gene TRBV6-6, with D unresolved. The length of the CDR3 is 15 residues. Per the germline V gene, CDR1 is MNHNY and CDR2 is SVGAGI (reference sequence). The V gene lost 2 bases and the J gene lost 0 bases, with 8 bases spanning the gap. CDR3 loop: CASSYGRVSNQPQHF. The CDR3 DNA reads as TGTGCCAGCAGTTACGGGAGGGTTAGCAATCAGCCCCAGCATTTT.

This clonotype came up once. This chain links TRBV6-5 with TRBJ2-4, with TRBD1 matching over 9 bases. CDR1 is MNHEY and CDR2 is SVGAGI in the germline V gene. The CDR3 covers 13 residues. J was trimmed by 6 bases and V by 6 bases; bases with no gene match: 3. CDR3 sequence reads: CASSRGQGNIQYF. CDR3 DNA sequence: TGTGCCAGCAGCCGGGGACAGGGAAACATTCAGTACTTC.

The gene calls are TRBV3-1 and TRBJ2-1, with D unresolved. The CDR3 extends over 15 amino acids. Trimming shortened V by 6 bases and J by 4 bases, and 16 bases separated the two germline ends. CDR1 LGHDT and CDR2 YNNKEL come from the germline V gene (reference sequence). The CDR3 DNA is TGTGCCAGCAGTCCCGGCCTTACAGATTACAATGAGCAGTTCTTC. As protein: CASSPGLTDYNEQFF.

The chain combines TRBV5-1 with TRBJ1-1; no firm D call. V lost 4 bases and J 7 bases, leaving 14 bases between the germline ends. The CDR3 has 13 amino acids. Germline V gene data show CDR1 as SGHRS and CDR2 as YFSETQ. CDR3 residues: CASSPAVGDEAFF. The CDR3 DNA follows: TGCGCCAGCAGCCCCGCCGTCGGGGATGAAGCTTTCTTT.

V and J are TRBV29-1 and TRBJ1-2, with a weak D call TRBD1 (6 bases). The V end was cut by 6 bases, the J end by 0 bases, with 14 bases between. There are 14 residues in the CDR3. Per germline, CDR1 SQVTM and CDR2 ANQGSEA. In DNA, the CDR3 is TGCAGCGTCCCTTGGGACACACCTAACTATGGCTACACCTTC. Amino acid sequence: CSVPWDTPNYGYTF.

This clonotype was seen only a few times. This chain uses TRBV3-1 with TRBJ2-5; 7 bases fit TRBD2. This CDR3 has 15 amino acids. V gave up 4 bases and J gave up 1 base; unmatched junction bases: 6. Germline CDR1 LGHDT, CDR2 YNNKEL (reference sequence). The CDR3 DNA sequence: TGTGCCAGCAGCCCGTTACTAGCGATCCAAGAGACCCAGTACTTC. Its translation: CASSPLLAIQETQYF.

The gene calls are TRBV12-3 or TRBV12-4 and TRBJ1-2; no firm D call. V was shortened by 8 bases and J by 5 bases, with 21 bases between the two germline ends. The CDR3 loop spans 15 amino acids. In nucleotides, the CDR3 is TGTGCCAGCGCTGCCCCCCGGACGGCCCCTTATGGCTACACCTTC. Amino acids: CASAAPRTAPYGYTF.

This clonotype was seen more than once but under ten times. The chain is built from TRBV6-6 and TRBJ1-2; 12 bases match TRBD1. The ends lost 6 bases at V and 4 bases at J; junction bases unmatched: 15. Germline V gives CDR1 MNHNY, CDR2 SVGAGI (reference sequence). The CDR3 spans 18 residues. CDR3 DNA: TGTGCCAGCAGCGCCACACTTCCCGGGACAGGGGGCAGCTATGGCTACACCTTC. As protein: CASSATLPGTGGSYGYTF.

The chain is built from TRBV6-6 and TRBJ1-5; 7 bases map to TRBD1. Losses at the gene ends were 5 bases for V and 6 bases for J; bases not matched to a gene: 7. CDR3 length: 14 residues. CDR1 MNHNY and CDR2 SVGAGI come from the germline V gene (reference sequence). The CDR3 nucleotides read TGTGCCAGCAGTCAAACAGGGGAGGGTCAGCCCCAGCATTTT. It codes for CASSQTGEGQPQHF.

This sequence joins TRBV11-2 and TRBJ2-7; D gene uncertain. CDR1 and CDR2 (germline): SGHAT, FQNNGV. CDR3 length: 11 amino acids. Trimming shortened V by 5 bases and J by 1 base, and 3 bases separated the two germline ends. The CDR3 sequence is CASSGSYEQYF. Here the CDR3 DNA reads TGTGCCAGCAGCGGATCCTACGAGCAGTACTTC.

The chain joins TRBV6-1 to TRBJ1-5; 8 bases fit TRBD1. Per germline, CDR1 MNHNS and CDR2 SASEGT. The trim removed 2 bases at V and 1 base at J, leaving 13 bases unmatched. This CDR3 has 19 amino acids. The CDR3 DNA reads as TGTGCCAGCAGTGAATGGGGATGGGGGACAGGTATCAGCAATCAGCCCCAGCATTTT. As protein: CASSEWGWGTGISNQPQHF.

The chain combines TRBV6-6 with TRBJ1-1, with D perhaps matching TRBD1 (6 bases). Germline CDR1 is MNHNY and CDR2 is SVGAGI (reference sequence). CDR3 length equals 15 residues. With 6 bases removed from V and 5 bases from J, the gap between germline ends came to 19 bases. The DNA for the CDR3 is TGTGCCAGCAGACCCCTCACAGGGATAGGAACTGAAGCTTTCTTT. Translated: CASRPLTGIGTEAFF.

The chain carries TRBV28 and TRBJ1-5; D call uncertain. CDR3 length: 13 residues. V shed 4 bases and J shed 6 bases, with 10 bases lying between them. Per the germline V gene, CDR1 is MDHEN and CDR2 is SYDVKM. CDR3 loop: CASSSGGSQPQHF. CDR3 coding DNA: TGTGCCAGCAGTTCAGGAGGGAGTCAGCCCCAGCATTTT.

The V and J genes are TRBV7-8 and TRBJ2-2; the D gene could be TRBD1 or TRBD2 (5 bases each). Trimming cost V 0 bases and J 3 bases, with 8 bases left between them. The CDR3 runs to 15 residues. The germline gives CDR1 SGHVS, CDR2 FQNEAQ. The CDR3: CASSLAGRDTGELFF. The CDR3 DNA is TGTGCCAGCAGCTTAGCGGGACGAGACACCGGGGAGCTGTTTTTT.

V gene TRBV28 combines with J gene TRBJ1-5; D uncertain. Deletions cut 3 bases from V and 7 bases from J, with 16 bases between. Per the germline V gene, CDR1 is MDHEN and CDR2 is SYDVKM. The CDR3 sequence is 15 residues long. The CDR3 DNA reads as TGTGCCAGCAGTTTGCAAACTCACGTGGCCCAGCCCCAGCATTTT. Translation gives CASSLQTHVAQPQHF.

The chain joins TRBV15 to TRBJ2-2; 11 nucleotides agree with TRBD2. The CDR3 is 16 residues long. Germline CDR1 and CDR2: LNHNV and YYDKDF (reference sequence). V lost 3 bases to trimming and J lost 4 bases; unmatched junction nucleotides: 4. The CDR3, as DNA: TGTGCCACCAGCAGTTTAGCGGGGGGGCGCACCGGGGAGCTGTTTTTT. Encoded protein: CATSSLAGGRTGELFF.

V and J are TRBV7-2 and TRBJ1-4, with 7 bases lining up with TRBD1. Germline CDR1 is SGHTA and CDR2 is FQGNSA. V shed 5 bases and J 8 bases; nucleotides not matched to a gene: 8. This CDR3 contains 14 residues. CDR3 loop: CASSLTGVREKLFF. CDR3 sequence (DNA): TGTGCCAGCAGCCTTACAGGGGTTCGGGAAAAACTGTTTTTT.

This clonotype was picked up a small number of times. V and J are TRBV29-1 and TRBJ1-2, with TRBD1 as a possible D gene (5 bases). CDR1 and CDR2 (germline): SQVTM, ANQGSEA. V was trimmed by 3 bases and J by 8 bases, leaving 19 bases between them. This CDR3 is 14 amino acids long. The DNA of the CDR3 is TGCAGCGTTGAGGCAGGGCGCCAAGTGGGCGGCTACACCTTC. Translation: CSVEAGRQVGGYTF.

There are a few counts of this clonotype. The genes are TRBV5-1 and TRBJ1-2; D is perhaps TRBD1 (6 bases). The CDR3 totals 12 residues. Germline CDR1 reads SGHRS; CDR2 reads YFSETQ. Deletions cut 3 bases from V and 8 bases from J, with 11 bases between. In DNA, the CDR3 is TGCGCCAGCAGCTGGGACACGGAGGGCTACACCTTC. It yields the protein CASSWDTEGYTF.

This chain uses TRBV11-2 with TRBJ1-1; D ambiguous. Germline loops: CDR1 SGHAT, CDR2 FQNNGV. This CDR3 has 11 residues. V shed 0 bases and J shed 9 bases, with 5 bases lying between them. The CDR3 is CASSLETKAFF. The CDR3 DNA reads TGTGCCAGCAGCTTAGAAACGAAAGCTTTCTTT.

This chain joins TRBV5-1 and TRBJ1-4; 10 bases match TRBD1. From germline, CDR1 is SGHRS and CDR2 YFSETQ. V shed 4 bases, J shed 5 bases, and the junction held 2 bases outside the gene matches. The CDR3 is 14 amino acids. This chain's CDR3 is CASSVTGGNEKLFF. In DNA, the CDR3 is TGCGCCAGCAGCGTGACAGGGGGCAATGAAAAACTGTTTTTT.

The J gene is TRBJ2-3, the V gene TRBV28; 7 nucleotides line up with TRBD1. The CDR3 is made up of 12 amino acids. CDR1 and CDR2 (germline): MDHEN, SYDVKM. After removal of 6 bases from V and 7 bases from J, the junction contained 4 bases not matched to a gene. The CDR3 region has the DNA TGTGCCAGCAGAGAGACAGGGAATACGCAGTATTTT. This sequence encodes CASRETGNTQYF. The full variable domain, completed using reference TRBV28 and TRBJ2-3, is DVKVTQSSRYLVKRTGEKVFLECVQDMDHENMFWYRQDPGLGLRLIYFSYDVKMKEKGDIPEGYSVSREKKERFSLILESASTNQTSMYLCASRETGNTQYFGPGTRLTVL.

The chain joins TRBV20-1 to TRBJ2-7; maybe TRBD1 (6 bases). V gave up 4 bases and J gave up 1 base, with 8 bases separating them. Germline V gene data show CDR1 as DFQATT and CDR2 as SNEGSKA (reference sequence). CDR3 length equals 12 residues. The CDR3 protein is CSAKQGSYEQYV. CDR3 in DNA: TGCAGTGCTAAACAGGGATCCTACGAGCAGTACGTC.

V gene TRBV6-5 combines with J gene TRBJ1-1; 8 bases match TRBD1. V lost 7 bases, J lost 1 base, and 5 bases stayed unmatched. In germline, CDR1 is MNHEY, CDR2 SVGAGI. The CDR3 is 14 amino acids. In DNA form, the CDR3 reads TGTGCCAGCACCGTGGACAGGGCGAACACTGAAGCTTTCTTT. Translation gives CASTVDRANTEAFF.

The chain is built from TRBV6-5 and TRBJ1-2; D possibly corresponds to TRBD1 (6 bases). This CDR3 spans 13 amino acids. The ends were cut back, 9 bases at V and 5 bases at J, with 16 bases in the middle. In germline, CDR1 is MNHEY, CDR2 SVGAGI. This CDR3 is CASHPTGTYGYTF. The CDR3 DNA reads as TGTGCCAGTCACCCCACAGGGACATATGGCTACACCTTC.

In nucleotides, the CDR3 is TGTGCCAGCACCCCCGGGGCGGATTCACCCCTCCACTTT. This gives the protein CASTPGADSPLHF. The rearrangement links TRBV12-3 or TRBV12-4 to TRBJ1-6; possibly TRBD1 for D (5 bases). The CDR3 has 13 residues. Between the trimmed V and J ends, which lost 7 bases and 8 bases, there was a span of 12 bases.

This chain connects TRBV7-3 to TRBJ1-1; 8 positions agree with TRBD1. After removal of 8 bases from V and 4 bases from J, the junction contained 6 bases not matched to a gene. The CDR3 loop spans 13 amino acids. Germline V lookup: CDR1 SGHTA, CDR2 FQGTGA. The CDR3 sequence: CASGQGSFTEAFF. As DNA, the CDR3 is TGTGCCAGCGGACAGGGTTCGTTCACTGAAGCTTTCTTT. The full variable domain, with the rest looked up from reference TRBV7-3 and TRBJ1-1, is GAGVSQTPSNKVTEKGKYVELRCDPISGHTALYWYRQSLGQGPEFLIYFQGTGAADDSGLPNDRFFAVRPEGSVSTLKIQRTERGDSAVYLCASGQGSFTEAFFGQGTRLTVV.

The chain carries TRBV20-1 and TRBJ2-7, with TRBD2 identical over 10 bases. The trim removed 4 bases at V and 2 bases at J, leaving 5 bases unmatched. Germline V gene sequence: CDR1 DFQATT, CDR2 SNEGSKA (reference sequence). This CDR3 has 14 residues. CDR3 in amino acids: CSATSAGGTYEQYV. The CDR3 coding sequence is TGCAGTGCTACCTCAGCGGGGGGGACCTACGAGCAGTACGTC.